What follows describes a single TCR beta chain. Its specificity is unknown. The data are from a study of T cell repertoires in cytomegalovirus infection. About the research overall: Based on public TCR beta signatures, there were indications of CMV infection and of a matching HLA type.

TCRdb called the reads again in MiXCR, with one record for every CDR3 protein. The table records 71,000 or so distinct CDR3 sequences, around 20% of them present only once. Notes on the study in general: The ex vivo response showed dominance by HLA-C-restricted CMV-specific TCR beta clonotypes. Carriers of CMV plus the relevant HLA were identified by cumulative public TCR beta family frequency.

The sequencing here drew on CD8+ T cells from cultured PBMCs, taken from culture after CMV antigen stimulation. This receptor was taken from a human donor in good health (CMV status not recorded). Some clones in this sample may be carry-over from other donors' samples.

CDR3 protein: CASSSLSREAFF. CDR3 DNA sequence: TGTGCCAGCAGCTCTCTAAGTAGGGAAGCTTTCTTT. V and J are TRBV7-6 and TRBJ1-1; no reliable D call. Germline V gene data show CDR1 as SGHVS and CDR2 as FNYEAQ. CDR3 length equals 12 residues. Trimming left V 4 bases short and J 8 bases short, with 11 bases between.